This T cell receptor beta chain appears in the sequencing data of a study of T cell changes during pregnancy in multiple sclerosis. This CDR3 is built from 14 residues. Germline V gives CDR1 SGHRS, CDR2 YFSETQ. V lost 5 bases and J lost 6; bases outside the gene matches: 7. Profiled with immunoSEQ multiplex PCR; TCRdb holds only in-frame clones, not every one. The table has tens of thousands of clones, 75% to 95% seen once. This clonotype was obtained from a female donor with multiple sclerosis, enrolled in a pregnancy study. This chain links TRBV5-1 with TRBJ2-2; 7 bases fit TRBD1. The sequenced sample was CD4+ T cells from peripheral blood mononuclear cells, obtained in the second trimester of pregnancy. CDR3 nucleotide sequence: TGCGCCAGCAGAAAATCCAGGGGGTCCGGGGAGCTGTTTTTT. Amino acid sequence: CASRKSRGSGELFF.